This TCR beta chain was found in a study of blood T cells in healthy people across ages. Alongside a J-beta primer mix, a sample-barcoded 5' primer served in a second PCR lasting roughly 7 to 11 cycles. TCRdb recomputed calls from the 5' RACE reads with MiXCR, one row per CDR3 protein. The table lists hundreds of thousands of distinct CDR3 sequences, about 36% of them singletons. Researchers report isolating at least 7 million PBMCs per sample. There are a few counts of this clonotype. Sequencing input: blood. The TCR was taken from a man aged 18-30 years in good health.

CDR3 amino acids: CASSPWTYDQQFF. The DNA of the CDR3 is TGTGCCAGCAGCCCCTGGACGTACGATCAGCAGTTCTTC. The chain uses TRBV11-1 and TRBJ2-1; no definite D call. The V end lost 5 bases, the J end lost 11 bases, and 16 bases lay between the germline ends. Looked up from germline, CDR1 is SGHAT and CDR2 is FQDESV (reference sequence). CDR3 length equals 13 residues.